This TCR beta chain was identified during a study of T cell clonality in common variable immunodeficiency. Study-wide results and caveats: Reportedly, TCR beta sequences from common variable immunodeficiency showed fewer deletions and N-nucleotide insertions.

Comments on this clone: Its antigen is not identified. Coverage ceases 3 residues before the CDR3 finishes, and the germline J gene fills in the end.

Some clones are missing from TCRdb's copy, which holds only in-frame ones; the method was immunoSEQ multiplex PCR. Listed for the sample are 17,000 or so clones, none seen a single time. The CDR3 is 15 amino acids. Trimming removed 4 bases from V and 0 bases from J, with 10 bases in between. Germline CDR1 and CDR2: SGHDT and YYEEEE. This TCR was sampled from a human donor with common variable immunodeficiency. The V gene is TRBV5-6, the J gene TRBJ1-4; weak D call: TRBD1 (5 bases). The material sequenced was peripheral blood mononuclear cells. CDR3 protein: CASSARQTTNEKLFF. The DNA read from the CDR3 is TGTGCCAGCAGCGCACGACAGACAACTAATGAAAAA.